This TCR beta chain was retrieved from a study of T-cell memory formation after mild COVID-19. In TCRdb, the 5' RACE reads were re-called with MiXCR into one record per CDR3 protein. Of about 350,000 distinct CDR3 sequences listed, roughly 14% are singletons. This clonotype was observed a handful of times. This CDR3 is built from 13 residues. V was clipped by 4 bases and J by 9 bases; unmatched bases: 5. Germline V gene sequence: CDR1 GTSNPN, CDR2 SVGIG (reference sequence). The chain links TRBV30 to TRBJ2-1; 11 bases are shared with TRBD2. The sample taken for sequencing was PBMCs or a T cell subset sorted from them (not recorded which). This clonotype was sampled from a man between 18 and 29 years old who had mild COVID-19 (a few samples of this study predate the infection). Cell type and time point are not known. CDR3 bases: TGTGCCTGGAATAGCGGGGGGGCGGCTGAGCAGTTCTTC. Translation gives CAWNSGGAAEQFF. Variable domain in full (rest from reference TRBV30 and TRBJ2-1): SQTIHQWPATLVQPVGSPLSLECTVEGTSNPNLYWYRQAAGRGLQLLFYSVGIGQISSEVPQNLSASRPQDRQFILSSKKLLLSDSGFYLCAWNSGGAAEQFFGPGTRLTVL.